This T cell receptor beta chain was sequenced during a study of shared clonotypes between healthy human individuals. In germline, CDR1 is LNHNV, CDR2 YYDKDF (reference sequence). V lost 0 bases and J lost 8, with 13 bases in between. This CDR3 has 14 residues. This clone was counted a single time. Under the authors' procedure: In the immunoSEQ data, sequences were junction-only and lacked quality scores, so filtering differed. Sequenced by immunoSEQ multiplex PCR; TCRdb stores in-frame clones only, minus some. From that table come the V and J calls and clone size; the DNA was used to work out D and trimming. The sample lists 2 million to 2.5 million clones, 85% to 95% occurring once.

The specimen was naive CD4+ T cells from PBMCs. Subset: CD45RA+ positively selected. This chain joins TRBV15 and TRBJ1-2; D is unresolved. The source is a man aged 18 to 35 in good health. Some clones in this sample may be carry-over from other donors' samples. The CDR3 DNA reads TGTGCCACCAGCAGAGATGGGATGGCGAGAGGCTACACCTTC. Its protein is CATSRDGMARGYTF. Full variable domain (remainder filled in from reference TRBV15 and TRBJ1-2): DAMVIQNPRYQVTQFGKPVTLSCSQTLNHNVMYWYQQKSSQAPKLLFHYYDKDFNNEADTPDNFQSRRPNTSFCFLDIRSPGLGDTAMYLCATSRDGMARGYTFGSGTRLTVV.